These 11 T cell receptor beta chains originate from one sample sequenced in a study of blood T cell repertoires in COVID-19. Sequenced by immunoSEQ multiplex PCR; TCRdb stores in-frame clones only, minus some. The sample lists about 200,000 clones, about 90% occurring once. The specimen was peripheral blood. The receptors derive from a man aged 25 to 40 with acute or convalescent COVID-19.

The chain is built from TRBV7-9 and TRBJ2-1, with D unclear. V lost 3 bases to trimming and J lost 0 bases, with 6 bases between them. This CDR3 comprises 14 residues. Germline CDR1 reads SEHNR; CDR2 reads FQNEAQ (reference sequence). CDR3 sequence (DNA): TGTGCCAGCAGCTTGGCCAGCTCCTACAATGAGCAGTTCTTC. Its protein is CASSLASSYNEQFF.

This clone has a single count. The V call is TRBV7-9, the J call TRBJ2-5, with D unresolved. Germline V gives CDR1 SEHNR, CDR2 FQNEAQ (reference sequence). This CDR3 is built from 13 residues. Deletions cut 3 bases from V and 5 bases from J, with 10 bases between. The CDR3 protein is CASSFGWRETQYF. DNA for the CDR3: TGTGCCAGCAGCTTTGGGTGGCGGGAGACCCAGTACTTC.

The genes are TRBV28 and TRBJ1-1; D not resolved. This CDR3 spans 13 amino acids. Trimming took 7 bases from V and 1 from J, leaving 10 bases between them. The germline V gene has CDR1 MDHEN and CDR2 SYDVKM. The CDR3 here is CASIQPPNTEAFF. As DNA, the CDR3 is TGTGCCAGCATACAGCCTCCGAACACTGAAGCTTTCTTT. The full variable domain, completed using reference TRBV28 and TRBJ1-1, is DVKVTQSSRYLVKRTGEKVFLECVQDMDHENMFWYRQDPGLGLRLIYFSYDVKMKEKGDIPEGYSVSREKKERFSLILESASTNQTSMYLCASIQPPNTEAFFGQGTRLTVV.

The chain employs TRBV6-1 and TRBJ1-1; 8 positions match TRBD1. Germline lookup yields CDR1 MNHNS and CDR2 SASEGT. V gave up 4 bases and J gave up 1 base; unmatched junction bases: 8. The CDR3 spans 16 residues. The CDR3 nucleotides read TGTGCCAGCAGTGGGGCCAGGGGGCTGGAGAACACTGAAGCTTTCTTT. This codes for CASSGARGLENTEAFF.

This sequence joins TRBV7-3 and TRBJ2-1; D is possibly TRBD2 (6 bases). V was clipped by 5 bases and J by 5 bases, with 10 bases between them. CDR1 is SGHTA and CDR2 is FQGTGA in the germline V gene. The length of the CDR3 is 13 residues. CDR3 bases: TGTGCCAGCAGCCCAATAGCGGACAATGAGCAGTTCTTC. It is translated as CASSPIADNEQFF.

This chain connects TRBV5-1 to TRBJ1-2; 8 bases map to TRBD1. Germline CDR1 SGHRS, CDR2 YFSETQ. The ends lost 4 bases at V and 5 bases at J; junction bases unmatched: 7. The CDR3 has 14 amino acids. The CDR3 here is CASSGGTGGYGYTF. In DNA, the CDR3 is TGCGCCAGCAGCGGCGGTACAGGGGGGTATGGCTACACCTTC.

The chain carries TRBV28 and TRBJ2-7; 7 positions agree with TRBD2. V gave up 2 bases and J gave up 6 bases; unmatched junction bases: 10. The CDR3 is 15 amino acids. Germline values: CDR1 MDHEN, CDR2 SYDVKM. CDR3: CASSLRRAGEAEQYF. CDR3 bases: TGTGCCAGCAGTTTACGTCGGGCGGGAGAGGCCGAGCAGTACTTC. Filled out from reference TRBV28 and TRBJ2-7, the complete variable domain reads DVKVTQSSRYLVKRTGEKVFLECVQDMDHENMFWYRQDPGLGLRLIYFSYDVKMKEKGDIPEGYSVSREKKERFSLILESASTNQTSMYLCASSLRRAGEAEQYFGPGTRLTVT.

The chain couples TRBV10-3 to TRBJ1-5; the D is unclear. V lost 0 bases and J 0 bases, leaving 9 bases between the germline ends. CDR3 length: 16 residues. Germline CDR1 ENHRY, CDR2 SYGVKD. CDR3 region: CAISESTAYSNQPQHF. CDR3 DNA: TGTGCCATCAGTGAGTCAACAGCTTATAGCAATCAGCCCCAGCATTTT.

The rearrangement links TRBV15 to TRBJ1-2; D is perhaps TRBD1 (5 bases). Germline V gene sequence: CDR1 LNHNV, CDR2 YYDKDF (reference sequence). This CDR3 is 15 amino acids long. The ends were cut back, 0 bases at V and 5 bases at J, with 13 bases in the middle. The CDR3 is CATSRDRVNRYGYTF. The CDR3 nucleotides read TGTGCCACCAGCAGAGACAGGGTTAATAGATATGGCTACACCTTC.

V and J are TRBV10-3 and TRBJ2-1; 9 nucleotides agree with TRBD2. With V trimmed by 4 bases and J by 7 bases, 5 bases remained unmatched. This CDR3 has 14 residues. CDR1 is ENHRY, CDR2 SYGVKD, per germline. The CDR3 sequence: CAISAVAGANEQFF. The CDR3 bases are TGTGCCATCAGTGCGGTAGCGGGAGCAAATGAGCAGTTCTTC.

The J gene is TRBJ2-5, the V gene TRBV9; tentative D call: TRBD2 (5 bases). The V end lost 1 base, the J end lost 6 bases, and 16 bases lay between the germline ends. Per the germline V gene, CDR1 is SGDLS and CDR2 is YYNGEE. The CDR3 contains 15 residues. The CDR3 sequence is CASSVSGTEGKTQYF. The DNA for the CDR3 is TGTGCCAGCAGCGTATCGGGAACAGAAGGAAAGACCCAGTACTTC.